These T cell receptor beta chains were read from a single sample in a study of CDR3 diversity in severe acne. TCRdb re-called the PCR reads with MiXCR, one entry per CDR3 protein. The table records approximately 79,000 distinct CDR3 sequences, 45% to 50% of them present only once. Sequenced sample: blood. These receptor sequences come from a male donor in good health, serving as a control. The CDR3 runs from the conserved cysteine through the conserved F or W. The D gene is left open where the match is weak. Some rows mark clone size as missing; the rest say once, few, many or name a class of expanded clone.

TRBJ1-2	TRBV10-2	TRBD1	many	TGCGCCAGCAGTGAGGACAGGGTCGATGGCTACACCTTC	CASSEDRVDGYTF
TRBJ2-7	TRBV2	.	medium-sized	TGTGCCAGCAATATCGGGGGAACAACTTACGAGCAGTACTTC	CASNIGGTTYEQYF
TRBJ2-1	TRBV9	.	medium-sized	TGTGCCAGCAGCGTAGCTCTATCCGGGTCGGGCGAGCAGTTCTTC	CASSVALSGSGEQFF
TRBJ1-4	TRBV5-4	.	.	TGTGCCAGCAGCTTGGCCGAGGGGATGTTCAACTATGGCAGTGAAAAACTGTTTTTT	CASSLAEGMFNYGSEKLFF
TRBJ2-7	TRBV9	.	few	TGTGCCAGCAGCGTATACCCGGAGTACGAGCAGTACTTC	CASSVYPEYEQYF
TRBJ1-5	TRBV6-5	.	.	TGTGCCAGCAGTTACAGCCAGCCCCAGCATTTT	CASSYSQPQHF
TRBJ2-5	TRBV9	TRBD2	many	TGTGCCAGCAGCGTACAAGCGGGGGTGCAAGAGACCCAGTACTTC	CASSVQAGVQETQYF
TRBJ1-3	TRBV2	.	.	TGTGCCATCAGTGAGGAGGCGAGGCCTGGTAACACCATATATTTT	CAISEEARPGNTIYF
TRBJ1-1	TRBV20-1	.	once	TGCAGTGCTAGACCCCGACGGGGTGTAGTGAACACTGAAGCTTTCTTT	CSARPRRGVVNTEAFF
TRBJ2-1	TRBV6-5	TRBD2	.	TGTGCCATCAGCAAGTCCGGGACTAGCGGGAGGGGTGAGCAGTTCTTC	CAISKSGTSGRGEQFF
TRBJ1-6	TRBV12-3/TRBV12-4	.	many	TGTGCCAGCACCCTGTATGGGAGGGGCATGTATAATTCACCCCTCCACTTT	CASTLYGRGMYNSPLHF
TRBJ2-7	TRBV5-1	TRBD2	.	TGCGCCAGCAGCTCCCTAGGGCTAGCGGGTTACGAGCAGTACTTC	CASSSLGLAGYEQYF
TRBJ2-6	TRBV20-1	.	.	TGCAGTGGTGTAAGTGGGGCCAACGTCCTGACTTTC	CSGVSGANVLTF
TRBJ2-1	TRBV10-3	.	.	TGTGCCATCAGTGACCGGGACGACTGCAATGAGCAGTTCTTC	CAISDRDDCNEQFF
TRBJ1-6	TRBV19	.	.	TGTGCCAGTAGTGAGGGACAAGCGGGGAATTCACCCCTCCACTTT	CASSEGQAGNSPLHF
TRBJ2-5	TRBV6-2/TRBV6-3	TRBD2	many	TGTGCCAGCAGTAGACTAGCGGGAAACCAAGAGACCCAGTACTTC	CASSRLAGNQETQYF
TRBJ2-5	TRBV20-1	.	.	TGCAGTGCCGAAGAGACCCAGTACTTC	CSAEETQYF
TRBJ2-3	TRBV3-1	TRBD2	.	TGTGCCAGCAGCCAAGAGACTAGCGGGAGGAGAGATACGCAGTATTTT	CASSQETSGRRDTQYF
TRBJ2-7	TRBV7-8	.	medium-sized	TGTGCCAGCAGCTTAGCGCTATACGAGCAGTACTTC	CASSLALYEQYF
TRBJ1-2	TRBV2	.	.	TGTGCCAGCAGTGAAGTGCGGGTGGATGGCTACACCTTC	CASSEVRVDGYTF
TRBJ2-7	TRBV2	.	many	TGTGCCAGCAGTGTCCTACACCGATACGAGCAGTACTTC	CASSVLHRYEQYF
TRBJ1-1	TRBV2	.	.	TGTGCCAGCAGTGCTAGACCCGGAGGGAGCACTGAAGCTTTCTTT	CASSARPGGSTEAFF
TRBJ1-3	TRBV19	.	few	TGTGCCAGTAGACCTCTTACTCGACGGGACGACGACACCATATATTTT	CASRPLTRRDDDTIYF
TRBJ2-2	TRBV24-1	TRBD1	few	TGTGCCACCAGTGACTTCACAGGGGTCGGGGAGCTGTTTTTT	CATSDFTGVGELFF
TRBJ1-4	TRBV2	.	.	TGTGCCAGCAGGTGGTCCACTAATGAAAAACTGTTTTTT	CASRWSTNEKLFF
TRBJ1-2	TRBV30	.	.	TGTGCCTGGAAACAGGGCACTAACTATGGCTACGCCTTC	CAWKQGTNYGYAF
TRBJ1-5	TRBV10-3	.	.	TGTGCCGGCAGGGACCGGGATAATCAGCCCCAGCATTTT	CAGRDRDNQPQHF
TRBJ1-1	TRBV5-1	.	once	TGCGCCAGCAGCTTGTTCAGTAGCACTGAAGCTTTCTTT	CASSLFSSTEAFF
TRBJ2-3	TRBV7-9	TRBD2	.	TGTGCCAGCAGACCCGGGACTAGCGGGGAGAGCACAGATACGCAGTATTTT	CASRPGTSGESTDTQYF
TRBJ1-2	TRBV9	.	.	TGTGCCAGCAGCGATGCCGGGGGGGCAACCTATGGCTACACCTTC	CASSDAGGATYGYTF
TRBJ1-1	TRBV13	.	.	TGTGCCAGCAGCTTATGGGGCACGGAGGCTGAAGCTTCCTTT	CASSLWGTEAEASF
TRBJ2-5	TRBV25-1	.	.	TGTGCCAGCAGTGAATCTGAGGGAGGCGCAAATCAGCCCCAGTACTTC	CASSESEGGANQPQYF
TRBJ2-5	TRBV6-1	TRBD1	.	TGTGCCAGCAGTACAGGGGATGGGAGTGAGAGGGAGACCCAGTACTTC	CASSTGDGSERETQYF
TRBJ2-2	TRBV7-9	TRBD2	.	TGTGCCAGCAGCCCCGGACTAGCCCCCGGGGAGCTGTTTTTT	CASSPGLAPGELFF
TRBJ1-1	TRBV20-1	.	.	TGCAGTGCTAGAGTGAGCGCCCAAACCAAAAACAATGAAGCTTTCTTT	CSARVSAQTKNNEAFF
TRBJ2-7	TRBV28	.	many	TGTGCCAGCAGTGGTCAGGGGCTCGGGTACGAGCAGTACTTC	CASSGQGLGYEQYF
TRBJ1-5	TRBV2	.	many	TGTGCCAGCAGGGGCAGCAGCAGCAATCAGCCCCAGCATTTT	CASRGSSSNQPQHF
TRBJ1-2	TRBV15	.	.	TGTGCCACCAGCAGAGATATCGATAATTGGGACTATGGCTACACCTTC	CATSRDIDNWDYGYTF
TRBJ1-5	TRBV29-1	.	many	TGCAGCGTCGGCGGACAGCATAGCAATCAGCCCCAGCATTTT	CSVGGQHSNQPQHF
TRBJ2-1	TRBV7-2	TRBD1	.	TGTGCCAGCAGCACAATCCGGGACAGGGGGCACCACAATGAGCAGTTCTTC	CASSTIRDRGHHNEQFF
TRBJ2-2	TRBV20-1	.	few	TGCAGTGCTAGAGGGGTCGGGGAGCTGTTTTTT	CSARGVGELFF